These 24 T cell receptor beta chains were sequenced from one sample in a study of PD-1 blockade in classical Hodgkin lymphoma. Each and every patient relapsed after autologous stem cell transplantation, and patients got differing brentuximab vedotin exposure. The protocol was immunoSEQ multiplex PCR, while the TCRdb copy is restricted to in-frame clones and leaves out a portion. The repertoire holds around 150,000 clones, under 85% seen once, with roughly a tenth in the top ten. The material was peripheral blood mononuclear cells (PBMCs), obtained before the second cycle of nivolumab. These TCRs come from a human donor with classical Hodgkin lymphoma.

The chain recombines TRBV5-6 with TRBJ1-6; D remains ambiguous. Germline CDR1 and CDR2: SGHDT and YYEEEE. V was pared by 2 bases and J by 4 bases, with 7 bases between. The CDR3 sequence is 14 residues long. The CDR3: CASSFRLYNSPLHF. The CDR3 nucleotides read TGTGCCAGCAGCTTCCGTCTGTATAATTCACCCCTCCACTTT.

The chain combines TRBV7-6 with TRBJ2-1; 8 bases fit TRBD2. The J segment lost 9 bases and the V segment lost 5 bases, leaving 21 bases of the junction unmatched. The germline V gene has CDR1 SGHVS and CDR2 FNYEAQ. The CDR3 has 18 residues. CDR3 region: CASSAFAGAGATGGEQFF. CDR3 in DNA: TGTGCCAGCAGCGCCTTTGCGGGAGCGGGAGCCACTGGGGGTGAGCAGTTCTTC.

The V call is TRBV12-5, the J call TRBJ2-2; perhaps TRBD1 as D (5 bases). Trimming removed 2 bases from V and 5 bases from J, with 9 bases in between. The germline V gene encodes CDR1 LGHNT and CDR2 FRNRAP. This CDR3 comprises 14 residues. The DNA for the CDR3 is TGTGCTAGTGGTTTGAGGGGTGGAACCGGGGAGCTGTTTTTT. It yields the protein CASGLRGGTGELFF.

This clone was counted many times. Other DNA sequences within the sample encode an identical CDR3. CDR3 DNA sequence: TGCGCCAGCAGCTACATAGAAGCCGGCTATGGCTACACCTTC. Translated: CASSYIEAGYGYTF. The rearrangement uses TRBV5-1 and TRBJ1-2; D is unresolved. The V gene lost 3 bases and the J gene lost 4 bases, with 13 bases spanning the gap. The CDR3 loop spans 14 amino acids. Germline V gene lookup returns CDR1 SGHRS and CDR2 YFSETQ. Together with reference TRBV5-1 and TRBJ1-2, the CDR3 gives the full variable domain: KAGVTQTPRYLIKTRGQQVTLSCSPISGHRSVSWYQQTPGQGLQFLFEYFSETQRNKGNFPGRFSGRQFSNSRSEMNVSTLELGDSALYLCASSYIEAGYGYTFGSGTRLTVV.

The genes are TRBV18 and TRBJ2-3, with TRBD2 as a possible D gene (6 bases). Germline CDR1 KGHSH, CDR2 LQKENI. The CDR3 covers 13 residues. Trimming took 2 bases from V and 3 from J, leaving 6 bases between them. CDR3 protein: CASSPAGTDTQYF. In DNA form, the CDR3 reads TGTGCCAGCTCACCAGCGGGGACAGATACGCAGTATTTT.

J is TRBJ2-5 and V is TRBV19; D perhaps matches TRBD1 (6 bases). Germline V gene lookup returns CDR1 LNHDA and CDR2 SQIVND (reference sequence). The V end lost 2 bases, the J end lost 1 base, and 11 bases lay between the germline ends. The CDR3 has 15 residues. The CDR3 DNA reads as TGTGCCAGTAGTATATTGCAGGGGACCCAAGAGACCCAGTACTTC. It is translated as CASSILQGTQETQYF.

This sequence joins TRBV7-8 and TRBJ1-5, with 7 bases matching TRBD1. Trimming cost V 2 bases and J 5 bases; bases outside gene matches: 6. CDR3 length equals 15 residues. The germline gives CDR1 SGHVS, CDR2 FQNEAQ. CDR3 sequence (DNA): TGTGCCAGCAGCTTAAACAGGGGTGGCTATCAGCCCCAGCATTTT. This codes for CASSLNRGGYQPQHF.

The genes are TRBV18 and TRBJ2-4; tentatively, D is TRBD1 or TRBD2 (6 bases each). V was shortened by 1 base and J by 5 bases, with 15 bases between the two germline ends. The CDR3 has 16 amino acids. Germline CDR1 KGHSH, CDR2 LQKENI. The CDR3 region is CASSPQGSGAENIQYF. CDR3 in DNA: TGTGCCAGCTCACCACAAGGTTCGGGGGCCGAAAACATTCAGTACTTC.

The rearrangement links TRBV7-9 to TRBJ2-1; 7 bases match TRBD2. In germline, CDR1 is SEHNR, CDR2 FQNEAQ (reference sequence). J lost 4 bases, V lost 1 base, and 10 bases had no gene match. The CDR3 sequence is 17 residues long. This CDR3 is CASSLGGAGRGYNEQFF. The CDR3 DNA reads as TGTGCCAGCAGCTTAGGCGGGGCGGGGAGGGGTTACAATGAGCAGTTCTTC.

This clone was seen many times. This rearrangement joins TRBV7-9 to TRBJ1-1; TRBD1 aligns across 8 bases. J lost 1 base, V lost 5 bases, and 12 bases had no gene match. The CDR3 extends over 17 amino acids. From germline, CDR1 is SEHNR and CDR2 FQNEAQ (reference sequence). The CDR3 DNA reads TGTGCCAGCAGCATAGACAGGGGAGTCATCAGGAACACTGAAGCTTTCTTT. It specifies CASSIDRGVIRNTEAFF.

The rearrangement uses TRBV7-2 and TRBJ2-3; weak D call: TRBD1 (7 bases). The V gene's germline CDR1 is SGHTA and CDR2 FQGNSA. V was pared by 5 bases and J by 5 bases, with 11 bases between. The CDR3 contains 13 residues. Written as DNA, the CDR3 is TGTGCCAGCAGCCGACAGGGAGGAGATACGCAGTATTTT. Translation: CASSRQGGDTQYF.

CDR3 in DNA: TGTGCCAGTAGTATAGGACTCCCCGGGACCGGGGAGCTGTTTTTT. This sequence encodes CASSIGLPGTGELFF. This chain joins TRBV19 and TRBJ2-2, with D unclear. The V end was cut by 1 base, the J end by 5 bases, with 11 bases between. Germline assignment: CDR1 LNHDA and CDR2 SQIVND (reference sequence). The CDR3 extends over 15 amino acids.

This clone occurred a few times. This chain connects TRBV5-1 to TRBJ1-6; maybe TRBD1 (6 bases). Deletions cut 4 bases from V and 7 bases from J, with 15 bases between. The CDR3 runs 15 residues. Germline lookup yields CDR1 SGHRS and CDR2 YFSETQ. The CDR3 DNA is TGCGCCAGCAGCGGTGGAACAGGGCCGAATTCACCCCTCCACTTT. Residues: CASSGGTGPNSPLHF.

The chain combines TRBV6-5 with TRBJ2-7; TRBD1 aligns across 10 bases. The CDR3 spans 15 residues. Per germline, CDR1 MNHEY and CDR2 SVGAGI. V was pared by 4 bases and J by 6 bases, with 9 bases of the junction left unmatched. This chain's CDR3 is CASSFIRDRGAEQYF. CDR3 bases: TGTGCCAGCAGTTTCATCCGGGACAGGGGAGCCGAGCAGTACTTC.

This clone has only a few counts. The chain is built from TRBV19 and TRBJ2-2, with D perhaps matching TRBD1 (5 bases). The V gene lost 3 bases and the J gene lost 4 bases, with 15 bases spanning the gap. The CDR3 extends over 16 amino acids. In germline, CDR1 is LNHDA, CDR2 SQIVND (reference sequence). The CDR3 DNA is TGTGCCAGTAGTATTCAGGGCAGGGCGGTCACCGGGGAGCTGTTTTTT. This encodes CASSIQGRAVTGELFF.

The chain employs TRBV28 and TRBJ2-5; D is perhaps TRBD1 (5 bases). The CDR3 has 17 amino acids. V lost 1 base, J lost 4 bases, and 19 bases lay in between. The V gene's germline CDR1 is MDHEN and CDR2 SYDVKM. The chain's CDR3 is CASSLFGLGVIGETQYF. The DNA of the CDR3 is TGTGCCAGCAGTTTATTTGGGCTAGGGGTTATAGGAGAGACCCAGTACTTC.

This clone was seen a single time. V is TRBV6-5 and J is TRBJ1-1, with D perhaps matching TRBD1 (5 bases). The V end was cut by 2 bases, the J end by 11 bases, with 12 bases between. Germline V gene sequence: CDR1 MNHEY, CDR2 SVGAGI. The CDR3 is 12 amino acids. The CDR3 nucleotides are TGTGCCAGCAGTTACAGGGGCGAAGTGGCTTTCTTT. Protein sequence: CASSYRGEVAFF.

The chain employs TRBV21-1 and TRBJ1-3. TRBV21-1 is termed a pseudogene. The CDR3 has 16 residues. The CDR3 bases are TGTGCCAGCAGCAAAGATTGGAGGGACTCTGGAAACACCATATATTTT. Amino acids: CASSKDWRDSGNTIYF.

The V call is TRBV5-1, the J call TRBJ1-1, with D perhaps TRBD1 (5 bases). Germline V CDR1 and CDR2: SGHRS, YFSETQ. The V and J ends lost 2 bases and 7 bases respectively, with 9 bases between them. The CDR3 is made up of 12 amino acids. CDR3 nucleotides: TGCGCCAGCAGCTTCGACAGATTTGAAGCTTTCTTT. Amino acid sequence: CASSFDRFEAFF. The full variable domain, with the rest looked up from reference TRBV5-1 and TRBJ1-1, is KAGVTQTPRYLIKTRGQQVTLSCSPISGHRSVSWYQQTPGQGLQFLFEYFSETQRNKGNFPGRFSGRQFSNSRSEMNVSTLELGDSALYLCASSFDRFEAFFGQGTRLTVV.

This clone has a single count. The gene calls are TRBV11-2 and TRBJ2-7; 8 bases line up with TRBD1. The CDR3 sequence is 16 residues long. The V gene end was trimmed by 5 bases and the J gene end by 1 base; junction bases not matched to a gene: 10. Germline CDR1 and CDR2: SGHAT and FQNNGV. As DNA, the CDR3 is TGTGCCAGCAGCCCCGGACCGGGACAGGCTTCCTACGAGCAGTACTTC. Translated: CASSPGPGQASYEQYF.

The chain joins TRBV7-9 to TRBJ1-5; 7 bases line up with TRBD1. Per the germline V gene, CDR1 is SEHNR and CDR2 is FQNEAQ (reference sequence). The J segment lost 5 bases and the V segment lost 2 bases, leaving 12 bases of the junction unmatched. The CDR3 has 17 amino acids. The DNA of the CDR3 is TGTGCCAGCAGCTTATATCGAGCGGGACAGATATATCAGCCCCAGCATTTT. Its protein product is CASSLYRAGQIYQPQHF.

The gene calls are TRBV19 and TRBJ1-1; D is uncertain. Per the germline V gene, CDR1 is LNHDA and CDR2 is SQIVND (reference sequence). V gave up 7 bases and J gave up 8 bases, with 17 bases separating them. This CDR3 contains 13 residues. The CDR3 here is CASTYAEDMEAFF. CDR3 sequence (DNA): TGTGCCAGTACGTACGCAGAGGATATGGAAGCTTTCTTT.

The chain recombines TRBV6-1 with TRBJ1-5; D is unclear. Germline V lookup: CDR1 MNHNS, CDR2 SASEGT. The length of the CDR3 is 13 residues. V was pared by 9 bases and J by 7 bases, with 16 bases between. The CDR3 bases are TGTGCCAGGGGCGACGGTCCGGGACAGCCCCAGCATTTT. It specifies CARGDGPGQPQHF.

The chain is built from TRBV27 and TRBJ2-1, with TRBD2 identical over 7 bases. V lost 2 bases, J lost 9 bases, and 7 bases stayed unmatched. The CDR3 length is 14 residues. The V gene's germline CDR1 is MNHEY and CDR2 SMNVEV (reference sequence). The CDR3 DNA reads as TGTGCCAGCAGTTTAAGCCCCGGGAGGAGTGAGCAGTTCTTC. Protein product: CASSLSPGRSEQFF.